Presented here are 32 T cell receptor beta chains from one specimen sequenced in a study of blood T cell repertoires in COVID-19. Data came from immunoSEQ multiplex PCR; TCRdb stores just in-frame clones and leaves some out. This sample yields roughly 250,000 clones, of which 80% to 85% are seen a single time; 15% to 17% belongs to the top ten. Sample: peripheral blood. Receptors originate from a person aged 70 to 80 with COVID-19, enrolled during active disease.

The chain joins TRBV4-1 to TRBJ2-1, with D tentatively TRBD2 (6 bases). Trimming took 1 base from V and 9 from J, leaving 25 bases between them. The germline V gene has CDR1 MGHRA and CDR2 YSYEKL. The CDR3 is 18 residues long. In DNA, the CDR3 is TGCGCCAGCAGCCAAGTGAGCTCCCGGGGGAGTTGGGTCGGTGAGCAGTTCTTC. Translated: CASSQVSSRGSWVGEQFF.

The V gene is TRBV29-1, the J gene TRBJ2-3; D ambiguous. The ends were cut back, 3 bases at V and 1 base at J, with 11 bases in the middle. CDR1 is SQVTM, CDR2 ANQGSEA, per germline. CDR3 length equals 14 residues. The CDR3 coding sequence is TGCAGCGTTGATCTTTGGCTAGGCACAGATACGCAGTATTTT. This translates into CSVDLWLGTDTQYF.

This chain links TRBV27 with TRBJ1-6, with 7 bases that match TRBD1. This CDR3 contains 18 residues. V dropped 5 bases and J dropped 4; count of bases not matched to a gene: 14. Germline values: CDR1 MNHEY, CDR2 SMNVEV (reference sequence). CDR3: CASSATNRGPSYNSPLHF. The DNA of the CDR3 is TGTGCCAGCAGTGCCACAAACAGGGGCCCGTCATATAATTCACCCCTCCACTTT.

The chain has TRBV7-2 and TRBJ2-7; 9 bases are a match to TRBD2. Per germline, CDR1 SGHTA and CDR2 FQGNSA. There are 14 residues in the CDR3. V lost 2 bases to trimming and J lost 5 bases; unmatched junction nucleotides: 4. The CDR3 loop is CASSLSGGSHEQYF. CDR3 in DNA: TGTGCCAGCAGCTTAAGCGGGGGGTCCCACGAGCAGTACTTC.

CDR3 bases: TGTGCCAGCAGCCAGAGGGGACAGGCGGGAGAAGCTTTCTTT. It specifies CASSQRGQAGEAFF. This chain connects TRBV7-2 to TRBJ1-1; 8 positions match TRBD1. V was pared by 5 bases and J by 8 bases, with 10 bases of the junction left unmatched. CDR1 and CDR2 (germline): SGHTA, FQGNSA. The CDR3 runs 14 residues.

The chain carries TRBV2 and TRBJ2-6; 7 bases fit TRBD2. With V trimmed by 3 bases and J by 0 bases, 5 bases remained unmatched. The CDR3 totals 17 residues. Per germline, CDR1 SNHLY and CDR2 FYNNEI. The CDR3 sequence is CASSDLRGFSGANVLTF. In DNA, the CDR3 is TGTGCCAGCAGTGATCTGCGGGGGTTCTCTGGGGCCAACGTCCTGACTTTC.

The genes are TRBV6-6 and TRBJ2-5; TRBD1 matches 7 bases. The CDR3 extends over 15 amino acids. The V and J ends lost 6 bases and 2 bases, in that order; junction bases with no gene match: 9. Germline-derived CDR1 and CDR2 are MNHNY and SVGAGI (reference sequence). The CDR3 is CASSPRQGGQETQYF. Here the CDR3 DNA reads TGTGCCAGCAGCCCTAGACAGGGTGGGCAAGAGACCCAGTACTTC.

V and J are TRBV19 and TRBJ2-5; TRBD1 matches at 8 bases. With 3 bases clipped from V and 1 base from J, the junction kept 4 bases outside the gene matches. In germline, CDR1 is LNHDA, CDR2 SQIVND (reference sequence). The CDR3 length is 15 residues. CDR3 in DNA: TGTGCCAGTAGTATCGGGACAGGACCCCAAGAGACCCAGTACTTC. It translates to CASSIGTGPQETQYF.

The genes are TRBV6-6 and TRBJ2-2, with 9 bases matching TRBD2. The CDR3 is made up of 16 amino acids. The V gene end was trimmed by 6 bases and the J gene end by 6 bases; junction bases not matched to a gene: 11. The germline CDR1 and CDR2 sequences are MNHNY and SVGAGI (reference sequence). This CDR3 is CASRTRGGGAPGELFF. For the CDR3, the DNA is TGTGCCAGCAGGACCCGTGGCGGGGGGGCCCCCGGGGAGCTGTTTTTT.

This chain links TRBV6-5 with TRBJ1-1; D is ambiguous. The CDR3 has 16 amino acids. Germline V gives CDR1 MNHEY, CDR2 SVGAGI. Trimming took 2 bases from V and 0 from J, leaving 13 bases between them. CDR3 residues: CASSYGWRGMNTEAFF. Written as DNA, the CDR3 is TGTGCCAGCAGTTACGGGTGGCGGGGTATGAACACTGAAGCTTTCTTT.

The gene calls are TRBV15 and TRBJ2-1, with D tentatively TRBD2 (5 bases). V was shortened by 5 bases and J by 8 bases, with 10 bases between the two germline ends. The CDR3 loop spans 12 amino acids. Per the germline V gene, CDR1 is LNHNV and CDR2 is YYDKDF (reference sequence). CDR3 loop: CATSRDYHEQFF. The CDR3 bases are TGTGCCACCAGCCGGGATTACCATGAGCAGTTCTTC.

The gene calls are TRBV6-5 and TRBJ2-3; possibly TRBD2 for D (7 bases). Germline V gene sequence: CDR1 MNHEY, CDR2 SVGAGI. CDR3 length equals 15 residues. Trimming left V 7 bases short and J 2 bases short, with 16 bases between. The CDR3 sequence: CASMARRGPTDTQYF. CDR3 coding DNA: TGTGCCAGCATGGCAAGGCGGGGGCCCACAGATACGCAGTATTTT.

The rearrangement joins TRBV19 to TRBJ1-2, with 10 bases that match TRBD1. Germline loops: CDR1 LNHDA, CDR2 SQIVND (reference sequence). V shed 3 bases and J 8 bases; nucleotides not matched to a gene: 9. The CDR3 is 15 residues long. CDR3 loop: CASSMTGGAGAGYTF. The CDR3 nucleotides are TGTGCCAGTAGTATGACAGGGGGCGCGGGCGCCGGCTACACCTTC.

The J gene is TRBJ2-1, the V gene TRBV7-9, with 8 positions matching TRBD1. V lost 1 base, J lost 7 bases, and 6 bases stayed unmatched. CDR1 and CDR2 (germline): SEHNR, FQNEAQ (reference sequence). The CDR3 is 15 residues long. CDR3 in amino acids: CASSLVERQGNEQFF. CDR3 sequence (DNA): TGTGCCAGCAGCTTAGTCGAGAGACAGGGGAATGAGCAGTTCTTC.

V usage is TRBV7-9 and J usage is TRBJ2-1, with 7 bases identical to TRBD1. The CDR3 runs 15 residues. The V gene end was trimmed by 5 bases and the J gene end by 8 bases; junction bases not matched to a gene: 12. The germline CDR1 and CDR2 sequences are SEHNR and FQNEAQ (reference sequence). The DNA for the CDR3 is TGTGCCAGCAGCAACGAGGACAGGTCGACTGATGAGCAGTTCTTC. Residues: CASSNEDRSTDEQFF. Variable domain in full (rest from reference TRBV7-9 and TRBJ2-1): DTGVSQNPRHKITKRGQNVTFRCDPISEHNRLYWYRQTLGQGPEFLTYFQNEAQLEKSRLLSDRFSAERPKGSFSTLEIQRTEQGDSAMYLCASSNEDRSTDEQFFGPGTRLTVL.

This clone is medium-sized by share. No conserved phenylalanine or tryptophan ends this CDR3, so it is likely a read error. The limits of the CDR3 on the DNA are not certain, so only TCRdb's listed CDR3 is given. This CDR3 reads CASRSEATWAL. This chain uses TRBV19 with TRBJ2-7; TRBD2 is taken as the D call from the table, unchecked against the DNA. The CDR3 is made up of 11 amino acids, end residues included. Germline V gene data show CDR1 as LNHDA and CDR2 as SQIVND (reference sequence).

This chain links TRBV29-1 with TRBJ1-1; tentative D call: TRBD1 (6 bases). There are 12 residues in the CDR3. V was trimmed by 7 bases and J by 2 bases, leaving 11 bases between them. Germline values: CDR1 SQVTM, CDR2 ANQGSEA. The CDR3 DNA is TGCAGCGCTGGACAGAGCAACACTGAAGCTTTCTTT. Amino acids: CSAGQSNTEAFF.

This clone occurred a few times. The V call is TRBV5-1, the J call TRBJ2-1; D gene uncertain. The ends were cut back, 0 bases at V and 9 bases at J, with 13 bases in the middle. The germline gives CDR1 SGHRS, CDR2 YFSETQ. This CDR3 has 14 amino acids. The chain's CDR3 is CASSLANGAGEQFF. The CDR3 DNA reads TGCGCCAGCAGCTTGGCCAACGGAGCTGGTGAGCAGTTCTTC.

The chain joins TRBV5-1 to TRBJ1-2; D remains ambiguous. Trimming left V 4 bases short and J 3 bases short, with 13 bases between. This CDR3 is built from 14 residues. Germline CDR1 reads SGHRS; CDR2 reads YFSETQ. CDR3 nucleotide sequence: TGCGCCAGCAGCCCGCCGCTATCCGACTATGGCTACACCTTC. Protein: CASSPPLSDYGYTF.

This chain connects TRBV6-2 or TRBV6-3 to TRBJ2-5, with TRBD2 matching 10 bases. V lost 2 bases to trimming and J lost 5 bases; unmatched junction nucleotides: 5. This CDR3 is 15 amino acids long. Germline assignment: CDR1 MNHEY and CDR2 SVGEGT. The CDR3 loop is CASSYELAGSETQYF. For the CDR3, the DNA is TGTGCCAGCAGTTACGAACTAGCGGGGTCCGAGACCCAGTACTTC.

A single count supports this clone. CDR3 coding DNA: TGCAGTGCTAGTTTTGCACAGGGCGTTCTTGCTTTCTTT. As protein: CSASFAQGVLAFF. This chain joins TRBV20-1 and TRBJ1-1; possibly TRBD1 for D (6 bases). The CDR3 covers 13 residues. CDR1 is DFQATT, CDR2 SNEGSKA, per germline (reference sequence). Trimming left V 3 bases short and J 11 bases short, with 19 bases between.

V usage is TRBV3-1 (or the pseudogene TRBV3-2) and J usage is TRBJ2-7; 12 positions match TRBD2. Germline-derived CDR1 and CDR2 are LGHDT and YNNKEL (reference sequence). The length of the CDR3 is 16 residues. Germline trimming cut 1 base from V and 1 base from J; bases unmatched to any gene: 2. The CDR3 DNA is TGTGCCAGCAGCCAAGTACTAGCGGGAGGATCCTACGAGCAGTACTTC. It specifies CASSQVLAGGSYEQYF.

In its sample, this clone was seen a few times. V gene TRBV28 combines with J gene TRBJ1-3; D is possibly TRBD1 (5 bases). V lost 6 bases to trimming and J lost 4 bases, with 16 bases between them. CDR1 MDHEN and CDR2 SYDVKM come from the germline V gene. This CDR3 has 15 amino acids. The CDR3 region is CASSRLSEGGNTIYF. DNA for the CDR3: TGTGCCAGCAGCAGACTCTCGGAGGGGGGAAACACCATATATTTT.

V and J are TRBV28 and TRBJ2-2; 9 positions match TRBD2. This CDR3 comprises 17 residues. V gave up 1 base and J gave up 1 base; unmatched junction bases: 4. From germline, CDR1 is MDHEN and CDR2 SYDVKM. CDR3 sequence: CASSLSGAGGNTGELFF. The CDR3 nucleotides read TGTGCCAGCAGTTTATCGGGAGCGGGAGGGAACACCGGGGAGCTGTTTTTT.

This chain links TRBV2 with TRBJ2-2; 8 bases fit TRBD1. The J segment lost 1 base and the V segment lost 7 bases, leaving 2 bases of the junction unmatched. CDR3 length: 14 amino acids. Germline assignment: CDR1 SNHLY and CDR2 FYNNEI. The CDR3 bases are TGTGCCAGCAAAGGGACAGGGAACACCGGGGAGCTGTTTTTT. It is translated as CASKGTGNTGELFF.

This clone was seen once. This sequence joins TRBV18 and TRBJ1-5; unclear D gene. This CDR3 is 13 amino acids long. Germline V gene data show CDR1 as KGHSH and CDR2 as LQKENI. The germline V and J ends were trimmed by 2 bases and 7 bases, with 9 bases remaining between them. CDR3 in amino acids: CASSPGPEQPQHF. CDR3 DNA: TGTGCCAGCTCACCAGGGCCAGAGCAGCCCCAGCATTTT.

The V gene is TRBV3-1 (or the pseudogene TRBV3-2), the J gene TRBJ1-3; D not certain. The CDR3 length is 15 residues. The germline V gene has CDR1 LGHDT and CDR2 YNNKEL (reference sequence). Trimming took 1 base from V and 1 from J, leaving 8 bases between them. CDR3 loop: CASSQGAVSGNTIYF. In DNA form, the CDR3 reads TGTGCCAGCAGCCAAGGCGCGGTATCTGGAAACACCATATATTTT.

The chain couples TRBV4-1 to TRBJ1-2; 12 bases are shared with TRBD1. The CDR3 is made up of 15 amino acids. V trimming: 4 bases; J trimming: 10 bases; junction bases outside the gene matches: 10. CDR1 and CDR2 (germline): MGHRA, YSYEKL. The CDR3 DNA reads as TGCGCCAGCAGCCTACTGGGGACAGGGGGCGCGGACTACACCTTC. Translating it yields CASSLLGTGGADYTF.

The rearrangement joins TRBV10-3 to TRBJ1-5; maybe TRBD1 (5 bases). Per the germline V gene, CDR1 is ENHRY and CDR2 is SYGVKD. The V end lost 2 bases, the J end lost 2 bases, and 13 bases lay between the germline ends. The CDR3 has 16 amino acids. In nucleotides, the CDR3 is TGTGCCATCAGTGAGGGGGGGAGCAGGGGCAATCAGCCCCAGCATTTT. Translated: CAISEGGSRGNQPQHF.

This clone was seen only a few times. This chain's CDR3 is CASSLDRGLNEKLFF. CDR3 DNA: TGTGCCAGCAGTCTGGACAGGGGGCTTAATGAAAAACTGTTTTTT. The chain recombines TRBV6-5 with TRBJ1-4, with 11 positions matching TRBD1. The CDR3 extends over 15 amino acids. Germline trimming cut 5 bases from V and 4 bases from J; bases unmatched to any gene: 3. Germline values: CDR1 MNHEY, CDR2 SVGAGI.

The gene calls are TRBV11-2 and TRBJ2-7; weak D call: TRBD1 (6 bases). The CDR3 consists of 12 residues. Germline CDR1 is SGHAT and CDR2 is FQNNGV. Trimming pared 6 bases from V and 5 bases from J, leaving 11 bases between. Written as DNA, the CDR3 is TGTGCCAGCAGTCACCAGGGGAACGAGCAGTACTTC. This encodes CASSHQGNEQYF.

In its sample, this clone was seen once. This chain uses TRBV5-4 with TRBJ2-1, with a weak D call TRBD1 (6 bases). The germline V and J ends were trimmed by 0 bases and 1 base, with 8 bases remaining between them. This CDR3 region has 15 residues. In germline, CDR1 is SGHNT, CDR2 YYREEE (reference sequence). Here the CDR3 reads CASSLARGSYNEQFF. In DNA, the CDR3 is TGTGCCAGCAGCTTGGCCAGGGGATCCTACAATGAGCAGTTCTTC.